A selection of T cell receptor beta chains follows, all from one sample in a study of T cells in Graves' hyperthyroidism and ophthalmopathy. Via MiXCR, TCRdb re-called the multiplex PCR reads, giving one row per CDR3 protein. The sample includes around 480,000 distinct CDR3 sequences, about an eighth of them seen just once. The source material was blood. The receptors here all came from a woman between 18 and 30 years old with Graves' hyperthyroidism. Each CDR3 is given with its conserved first and last residue. A D gene is named only where the DNA matches it firmly. Where a row states a size, it is once, few, many or the class of an expanded clone; other rows omit it.

.	14	TRBV6-1	.	TRBJ2-6	CATRGLPGANVLTF	TGTGCCACACGGGGGCTTCCTGGGGCCAACGTCCTGACTTTC
many	19	TRBV6-2/TRBV6-3	TRBD2	TRBJ2-3	CASTFEGSGGTLSTDTQYF	TGTGCCAGCACTTTTGAGGGTAGCGGGGGCACCCTATCCACAGATACGCAGTATTTT
many	15	TRBV20-1	TRBD1	TRBJ1-6	CSARDHRGLDSPLHF	TGCAGTGCTAGAGACCACAGGGGGTTGGATTCACCCCTCCACTTT
many	15	TRBV20-1	.	TRBJ2-1	CSARMLRASESEQFF	TGCAGTGCTAGAATGCTTCGGGCTAGTGAAAGTGAGCAGTTCTTC
.	17	TRBV12-3/TRBV12-4	.	TRBJ1-3	CASSLRAQGPSGNTIYF	TGTGCCAGCAGTTTACGGGCCCAGGGGCCCTCTGGAAACACCATATATTTT
.	15	TRBV19	TRBD1	TRBJ2-1	CASSIGDRGRDEQFF	TGTGCCAGTAGTATCGGGGACAGGGGTAGGGATGAGCAGTTCTTC
many	13	TRBV27	.	TRBJ1-6	CASSARADSPLHF	TGTGCCAGCAGTGCCCGAGCCGATTCACCCCTCCACTTT
many	14	TRBV12-3/TRBV12-4	TRBD1	TRBJ2-7	CASSLGTGVDEQYF	TGTGCCAGCAGTTTAGGGACAGGGGTAGACGAGCAGTACTTC
few	17	TRBV7-9	TRBD2	TRBJ2-1	CASSGDGRSESYNEQFF	TGTGCCAGCAGCGGAGACGGGAGGTCCGAATCCTACAATGAGCAGTTCTTC
many	16	TRBV5-1	TRBD2	TRBJ2-3	CASSLGTSGSTDTQYF	TGTGCCAGCAGTTTAGGGACTAGCGGGAGCACAGATACGCAGTATTTT
many	13	TRBV24-1	.	TRBJ1-2	CATSDSHGYGYTF	TGTGCCACCAGTGATTCACATGGATATGGCTACACCTTC
many	12	TRBV12-3/TRBV12-4	.	TRBJ2-7	CASSPGGSEQYF	TGTGCCAGCAGCCCTGGGGGCTCCGAGCAGTACTTC
.	16	TRBV24-1	TRBD1	TRBJ1-1	CATSDSRRDRGTEAFF	TGTGCCACCAGTGATTCCCGCCGGGACAGGGGCACTGAAGCTTTCTTT
many	16	TRBV11-3	.	TRBJ1-6	CASSPKDGSYNSPLHF	TGTGCCAGCAGCCCAAAGGACGGCTCCTATAATTCACCCCTCCACTTT
.	15	TRBV19	.	TRBJ1-5	CASSIPRHSNQPQHF	TGTGCCAGTAGTATACCCAGACATAGCAATCAGCCCCAGCATTTT
few	13	TRBV20-1	.	TRBJ2-3	CSASGPLRDTQYF	TGCAGTGCTTCCGGCCCCCTTAGGGATACGCAGTATTTT
.	16	TRBV18	TRBD1	TRBJ2-7	CASSPGQALNRGEQYF	TGTGCCAGCTCACCCGGACAGGCCCTCAATCGGGGCGAGCAGTACTTC
few	13	TRBV28	TRBD1	TRBJ1-2	CASRVGQGGGYTF	TGTGCCAGTAGGGTTGGACAGGGTGGTGGCTACACCTTC
many	12	TRBV6-2/TRBV6-3	.	TRBJ2-3	CASSSFPDTQYF	TGTGCCAGCAGTTCCTTTCCGGATACGCAGTATTTT
many	15	TRBV11-1	TRBD2	TRBJ2-1	CASSFSGGGNNEQFF	TGTGCCAGCAGCTTTAGCGGGGGAGGTAACAATGAGCAGTTCTTC
few	14	TRBV7-9	TRBD2	TRBJ2-1	CASFRGSSYNEQFF	TGTGCCAGCTTCCGCGGGAGTTCCTACAATGAGCAGTTCTTC
.	13	TRBV2	.	TRBJ1-1	CASSEGGRTEAFF	TGTGCCAGCAGTGAAGGGGGCAGGACTGAAGCTTTCTTT
many	13	TRBV5-1	TRBD1	TRBJ1-2	CASSLQGPYGYTF	TGCGCCAGCAGTTTACAGGGGCCCTATGGCTACACCTTC
many	12	TRBV11-2	.	TRBJ1-1	CASSLDRTEAFF	TGTGCCAGCAGCTTAGATAGGACTGAAGCTTTCTTT
.	15	TRBV3-1	TRBD1	TRBJ2-2	CASSQRQGSTGELFF	TGTGCCAGCAGCCAAAGACAGGGGAGCACCGGGGAGCTGTTTTTT
many	13	TRBV12-3/TRBV12-4	.	TRBJ2-3	CASRPTGTDTQYF	TGTGCCAGCAGACCCACAGGGACAGATACGCAGTATTTT
many	15	TRBV12-3/TRBV12-4	.	TRBJ1-5	CASSRQDYSNQPQHF	TGTGCCAGCAGTCGACAGGACTATAGCAATCAGCCCCAGCATTTT
many	14	TRBV10-3	TRBD1	TRBJ2-5	CAIRMGQGQETQYF	TGTGCCATCAGGATGGGACAGGGCCAAGAGACCCAGTACTTC
few	14	TRBV3-1	TRBD2	TRBJ2-3	CASSPSGSSDTQYF	TGTGCCAGCAGCCCTAGCGGGAGTTCAGATACGCAGTATTTT
many	16	TRBV6-1	TRBD1	TRBJ1-4	CATRPGQGATNEKLFF	TGTGCCACCCGTCCGGGACAGGGGGCAACTAATGAAAAACTGTTTTTT
.	13	TRBV20-1	.	TRBJ2-3	CSARGGKADTQYF	TGCAGTGCTAGGGGCGGGAAGGCGGATACGCAGTATTTT
many	15	TRBV20-1	TRBD2	TRBJ2-1	CSASFGRAPYNEQFF	TGCAGTGCTAGTTTCGGGAGGGCCCCTTACAATGAGCAGTTCTTC
many	13	TRBV7-3	TRBD1	TRBJ2-1	CASSLTGQNRQFF	TGTGCCAGCAGCTTAACGGGACAGAACCGTCAGTTCTTC
.	17	TRBV10-3	.	TRBJ1-4	CAISESTGSHFGEKLFF	TGTGCCATCAGTGAGTCGACCGGGAGCCACTTCGGTGAAAAACTGTTTTTT
many	17	TRBV2	.	TRBJ2-1	CASSEIYGSDHYNEQFF	TGTGCCAGCAGTGAGATATACGGGTCCGATCACTACAATGAGCAGTTCTTC
few	15	TRBV10-3	.	TRBJ2-7	CAISEFGDIAYEQYF	TGTGCCATCAGTGAGTTTGGGGACATTGCCTACGAGCAGTACTTC
many	13	TRBV5-1	.	TRBJ1-1	CASSLELNTEAFF	TGCGCCAGCAGCTTGGAGTTGAACACTGAAGCTTTCTTT